This TCR beta chain emerged from a study of shared clonotypes between healthy human individuals. This table comes from immunoSEQ multiplex PCR, and its TCRdb copy is limited to in-frame clones, with some not included. This sample has some 2,500,000 clones, with 93% found just once. This clone was detected once. This CDR3 has 15 amino acids. Germline CDR1 is MNHEY and CDR2 is SMNVEV (reference sequence). Trimming took 7 bases from V and 4 from J; bases not matched to a gene: 12. This TCR derives from a man between 18 and 35 years old in good health. Some clones in this sample may be carry-over from other donors' samples. The specimen was naive CD4+ T cells from PBMCs. The subset denotes: CD45RA+ positively selected. The V call is TRBV27, the J call TRBJ1-2; 7 bases agree with TRBD1. As DNA, the CDR3 is TGTGCCAGCAAACGGACCGGGACAGCCTCCTATGGCTACACCTTC. Amino acid sequence: CASKRTGTASYGYTF.